This TCR beta chain was retrieved from a study of radiation and T cells in renal cell carcinoma. Study-wide background: Nephrectomy followed 15 Gy stereotactic body radiation by 4 weeks. Study-level points and caveats: Pretreatment tumor biopsies were lacking, so baseline clonotypes are unknown.

Clones were sequenced by immunoSEQ multiplex PCR, and TCRdb holds only the in-frame ones, with some missing. The table has 25,000 to 30,000 clones, roughly 80% seen once. V lost 0 bases to trimming and J lost 5 bases; unmatched junction nucleotides: 3. This CDR3 has 15 amino acids. Germline V gene lookup returns CDR1 SEHNR and CDR2 FQNEAQ (reference sequence). Time point defined: blood 2 weeks post-SBRT. Treatment indicated: 15 Gy SBRT to primary tumor, nephrectomy 4 weeks later. The tumor was a clear cell renal cell carcinoma. Notes on this clone: Its antigen is undetermined.

This rearrangement joins TRBV7-9 to TRBJ2-7, with 11 bases that match TRBD2. The TCR originated in a man between 60 and 70 years old with renal cell carcinoma. The sample consisted of blood, taken from a patient whose treatment included radiotherapy and nephrectomy. CDR3 nucleotides: TGTGCCAGCAGCTTAGCAACTAGCGGGAGCGACGAGCAGTACTTC. Amino acid sequence: CASSLATSGSDEQYF.